These T cell receptor beta chains were read from a single sample in a study of shared clonotypes between healthy human individuals. Profiled with immunoSEQ multiplex PCR; TCRdb holds only in-frame clones, not every one. The sample contains about 1,900,000 clones, about 95% of which appear only once. Sequencing input: naive CD8+ T cells sorted from blood. These receptors all come from a man aged 18 to 29 in good health. Each CDR3 is given with its conserved first and last residue. The D gene is left open where the match is weak. Expanded clones get a size class; other rows say once, few or many, or leave the size out.

CDR3 length,J gene,V gene,D gene,clone size,CDR3 DNA,CDR3 protein
13,TRBJ2-7,TRBV19,.,.,TGTGCCAGTAGCACAGGGACCCCCAACGAGCAGTACTTC,CASSTGTPNEQYF
14,TRBJ2-7,TRBV6-1,TRBD1,.,TGTGCCAGCAGTGGGACAGGGGGCTCCTACGAGCAGTACTTC,CASSGTGGSYEQYF
15,TRBJ1-1,TRBV6-6,.,.,TGTGCCAGCAGTTACGGGAGGGGTTTGAACACTGAAGCTTTCTTT,CASSYGRGLNTEAFF
19,TRBJ2-6,TRBV19,.,.,TGTGCCAGTAGTATTTCTTGGCCGGGATCGGGCTCTGGGGCCAACGTCCTGACTTTC,CASSISWPGSGSGANVLTF
13,TRBJ2-7,TRBV4-3,.,.,TGCGCCAGCAGCCACGGCAATTCCTACGAGCAGTACTTC,CASSHGNSYEQYF
18,TRBJ2-7,TRBV12-2,.,.,TGTGCAAGTCGCTTAGAGTGCCGTGTGGAGACAGAGAGCTACGAGCAGTACTTC,CASRLECRVETESYEQYF
16,TRBJ1-1,TRBV18,.,once,TGTGCCAGCTCACCAGGGCACCCTCTGACGAACACTGAAGCTTTCTTT,CASSPGHPLTNTEAFF
14,TRBJ2-7,TRBV5-6,TRBD1,.,TGTGCCAGCAGCCCGCCGGGACAGGGTTACGAGCAGTACTTC,CASSPPGQGYEQYF
15,TRBJ2-7,TRBV11-2,TRBD2,.,TGTGCCAGCAGCACTTGGACTAGCGGCCTCTACGAGCAGTACTTC,CASSTWTSGLYEQYF
14,TRBJ2-1,TRBV27,.,.,TGTGCCAGCAGTTTACAGGACGGATACAATGAGCAGTTCTTC,CASSLQDGYNEQFF
17,TRBJ1-5,TRBV7-9,TRBD1,.,TGTGCCAGCAGCTTAGGGGCACAGGGGCCGGTCAATCAGCCCCAGCATTTT,CASSLGAQGPVNQPQHF
13,TRBJ2-7,TRBV11-2,TRBD2,.,TGTGCCAGCAGCGCCGGGACTAGCTACGAGCAGTACTTC,CASSAGTSYEQYF
14,TRBJ1-1,TRBV27,.,.,TGTGCCAGCAACTGGGGGGGGCGAAACACTGAAGCTTTCTTT,CASNWGGRNTEAFF
18,TRBJ2-3,TRBV2,TRBD2,.,TGTGCCAGCAGTGAAGAGGTGACTAGCGGGGGAACCACAGATACGCAGTATTTT,CASSEEVTSGGTTDTQYF
15,TRBJ1-1,TRBV6-5,TRBD1,once,TGTGCCAGCAGTTACAGGACAGGGGTGAGCACTGAAGCTTTCTTT,CASSYRTGVSTEAFF
14,TRBJ2-5,TRBV9,.,.,TGTGCCAGCGGGGCGGGACACTTGGGGGAGACCCAGTACTTC,CASGAGHLGETQYF
12,TRBJ2-3,TRBV9,.,.,TGTGCCAGCAGCTCCCGTCCAGATACGCAGTATTTT,CASSSRPDTQYF
14,TRBJ2-7,TRBV6-1,TRBD1,.,TGTGCCAGCAGTGGGGACAGAATCTCCTACGAGCAGTACTTC,CASSGDRISYEQYF
14,TRBJ2-2,TRBV30,.,.,TGTGCCTGGAATACAGGCCAGGGCACCGGGGAGCTGTTTTTT,CAWNTGQGTGELFF
16,TRBJ2-7,TRBV2,TRBD1,.,TGTGCCAGCAGTGGCAGTGAAATCGCAGGGGGTTTCAAGCAGTACTTC,CASSGSEIAGGFKQYF
11,TRBJ2-7,TRBV30,.,.,TGTGCCTGGAGCGTCGATGGGGAGCAGTACTTC,CAWSVDGEQYF
18,TRBJ2-1,TRBV9,.,.,TGTGCCAGCAGCGTAACCCAAGCGGTTGGCGGGATCTACAATGAGCAGTTCTTC,CASSVTQAVGGIYNEQFF
16,TRBJ2-3,TRBV27,TRBD2,once,TGTGCCAGCAGTTTGGGTAGGGGACTACCCACAGATACGCAGTATTTT,CASSLGRGLPTDTQYF
14,TRBJ1-1,TRBV10-1,.,.,TGCGCCAGCAGTGAGAGGGTGGGGGACACTGAAGCTTTCTTT,CASSERVGDTEAFF
17,TRBJ2-2,TRBV27,TRBD2,.,TGTGCCAGCAGCCCTTATATAGCGGGCCTGAACACCGGGGAGCTGTTTTTT,CASSPYIAGLNTGELFF
14,TRBJ2-7,TRBV27,TRBD2,once,TGTGCCAGCAGTTTACTAGCGGGGTCCTACGAGCAGTACTTC,CASSLLAGSYEQYF
15,TRBJ1-2,TRBV27,.,.,TGTGCCAGCAGCCTAGCTTCGAGACCCTACTATGGCTACACCTTC,CASSLASRPYYGYTF
12,TRBJ2-5,TRBV6-6,TRBD2,.,TGTGGGACTAGCGGGAATAAAGAGACCCAGTACTTC,CGTSGNKETQYF
13,TRBJ2-7,TRBV2,.,.,TGTGCCACTGGTGAAGGGGCCACGTACGAGCAGTACTTC,CATGEGATYEQYF
14,TRBJ1-1,TRBV30,.,.,TGTGCCTGTTGGCCTCACGAGGGAATTGGTGAAGCTTTCTTT,CACWPHEGIGEAFF
13,TRBJ2-7,TRBV25-1,.,once,TGTGCCAGCAGTGAGGACGGGTCCTTCGAGCAGTACTTC,CASSEDGSFEQYF
15,TRBJ2-1,TRBV5-1,.,.,TGCGCCAGCAGCTTGGTGCAAATCTCCTACAATGAGCAGTTCTTC,CASSLVQISYNEQFF
13,TRBJ2-5,TRBV6-1,.,.,TGTGCCAGCAGTGCTGGTCCGGGGGAGACCCAGTACTTC,CASSAGPGETQYF
17,TRBJ2-1,TRBV5-6,TRBD2,.,TGTGCCAGCAGCTTGGGGGCAGCGGGAGGACCCTACAATGAGCAGTTCTTC,CASSLGAAGGPYNEQFF
14,TRBJ2-7,TRBV28,.,.,TGTGCCAGCAGTTTGACCGAGGCAGGGAACGAGCAGTACTTC,CASSLTEAGNEQYF
16,TRBJ1-1,TRBV5-5,.,.,TGTGCCAGCAGCTTACGGAGAATTTACCAGAACACTGAAGCTTTCTTT,CASSLRRIYQNTEAFF
17,TRBJ2-1,TRBV28,.,.,TGTGCCAGCAGAACCCCTTGGGAGCGTAGCTCCTACAATGAGCAGTTCTTC,CASRTPWERSSYNEQFF
16,TRBJ2-3,TRBV5-8,.,.,TGTGCCAGCAGCTTACTGAAGAGCATTAGCACAGATACGCAGTATTTT,CASSLLKSISTDTQYF
13,TRBJ2-7,TRBV4-1,.,.,TGCGCCAGCAGCCAAGTAATATTTCAAGAGCAGTACTTC,CASSQVIFQEQYF
13,TRBJ2-2,TRBV28,.,once,TGTGCCAGCAGTCTCCAAAACACCGGGGAGCTGTTTTTT,CASSLQNTGELFF
17,TRBJ1-2,TRBV7-3,TRBD1,.,TGTGCCAGCAGCCCCTCAGGGGGCCATGACGCAAACTATGGCTACACCTTC,CASSPSGGHDANYGYTF
13,TRBJ2-5,TRBV7-9,TRBD1,.,TGTGCCAGCAGTGGACAGGAACAAGAGACCCAGTACTTC,CASSGQEQETQYF
13,TRBJ1-2,TRBV6-1,TRBD1,once,TGTGCCAGCAGTGGGACAGGGGCCCCCGGCTACACCTTC,CASSGTGAPGYTF
14,TRBJ2-7,TRBV7-9,TRBD1,.,TGTGCCAGCACTCAGGGAGTTACAGGGGCCGAGCAGTACTTC,CASTQGVTGAEQYF
17,TRBJ1-6,TRBV11-2,.,.,TGTGCCAGCAGCTTAGGCCTATCCGGTTCCTATAATTCACCCCTCCACTTT,CASSLGLSGSYNSPLHF
14,TRBJ2-7,TRBV28,TRBD2,.,TGTGCCAGCAGCTTGGGACTAGCGGGGATTGAGCAGTACTTC,CASSLGLAGIEQYF
13,TRBJ1-2,TRBV7-6,.,.,TGTGCCAGCAGCTTAGGGCAGGGGCCTGGCTACACCTTC,CASSLGQGPGYTF
13,TRBJ2-7,TRBV7-9,.,once,TGTGCCAGCAGCCCGTCGGGGCGAGAGGAGCAGTACTTC,CASSPSGREEQYF
16,TRBJ2-3,TRBV4-1,.,.,TGCGCCAGCAGCCCGGACCCCGGGGTTGGGACAGATACGCAGTATTTT,CASSPDPGVGTDTQYF